The table lists the clone carrying this TCR beta chain with many counts. These data belong to a study of CD8 T cells in ankylosing spondylitis. From the 5' RACE reads, TCRdb called clonotypes with MiXCR, one entry per CDR3 protein. The sample shows about 240,000 distinct CDR3 sequences, around 9.1% of them seen only once. Trimming left V 0 bases short and J 2 bases short, with 9 bases between. Per the germline V gene, CDR1 is SGHRS and CDR2 is YFSETQ. There are 16 residues in the CDR3. The clonotype originates from a male donor with ankylosing spondylitis or in good health (not recorded which). The specimen sequenced was blood, either unsorted or a sorted T cell fraction (not recorded which). The chain joins TRBV5-1 to TRBJ1-6; the D gene is possibly TRBD1 (6 bases). CDR3 sequence: CASSLEGGTYNSPLHF. As DNA, the CDR3 is TGCGCCAGCAGCTTGGAGGGGGGGACCTATAATTCACCCCTCCACTTT.